This is a list of T cell receptor beta chains from one sample in a study of spatial heterogeneity in lung cancer. Via MiXCR, TCRdb re-called the 5' RACE reads, giving one row per CDR3 protein. The sample has 5,000 to 7,000 distinct CDR3 sequences; roughly a tenth are singletons. The sample in question was lung tumor tissue, obtained at surgery. These receptors all come from a female donor with early-stage non-small cell lung cancer. The CDR3 runs from the conserved cysteine through the conserved F or W. D genes are given only for firm matches. Size is stated for part of the rows, as once, few or many counts, or as a class when the clone is expanded.

size: -
J: TRBJ2-3
length: 14
D: -
V: TRBV6-2/TRBV6-3
CDR3: CASSYSSRTDTQYF
DNA: TGTGCCAGCAGTTACTCTAGCCGAACAGATACGCAGTATTTT

size: many
J: TRBJ1-1
length: 14
D: -
V: TRBV6-5
CDR3: CASSYNLGKTEAFF
DNA: TGTGCCAGCAGTTACAACCTAGGGAAAACTGAAGCTTTCTTT

size: many
J: TRBJ2-7
length: 14
D: TRBD1
V: TRBV12-3/TRBV12-4
CDR3: CASSFRTGKYEQYF
DNA: TGTGCCAGCAGTTTTAGGACAGGGAAGTACGAGCAGTACTTC

size: few
J: TRBJ2-1
length: 15
D: -
V: TRBV5-1
CDR3: CASSEIPGDYNEQFF
DNA: TGCGCCAGCAGCGAGATTCCGGGAGATTACAATGAGCAGTTCTTC

size: medium-sized
J: TRBJ2-7
length: 13
D: TRBD2
V: TRBV28
CDR3: CATGLAGFYEQYF
DNA: TGTGCCACCGGACTAGCGGGGTTCTACGAGCAGTACTTC

size: few
J: TRBJ1-5
length: 14
D: -
V: TRBV6-5
CDR3: CASKDRRSNQPQHF
DNA: TGTGCCAGCAAAGACAGGAGGAGCAATCAGCCCCAGCATTTT

size: many
J: TRBJ2-2
length: 15
D: -
V: TRBV18
CDR3: CASSPPGANTGELFF
DNA: TGTGCCAGCTCACCCCCCGGGGCGAACACCGGGGAGCTGTTTTTT

size: medium-sized
J: TRBJ2-3
length: 13
D: -
V: TRBV5-6
CDR3: CASTPGGTDTQYF
DNA: TGTGCCAGCACCCCCGGGGGCACAGATACGCAGTATTTT

size: medium-sized
J: TRBJ2-1
length: 16
D: -
V: TRBV7-2
CDR3: CASSSQGSHPNNEQFF
DNA: TGTGCCAGCAGCTCTCAAGGGAGCCACCCCAACAATGAGCAGTTCTTC

size: many
J: TRBJ1-1
length: 16
D: -
V: TRBV7-9
CDR3: CASSSGRGKGNTEAFF
DNA: TGTGCCAGCAGCTCGGGCAGGGGCAAGGGGAACACTGAAGCTTTCTTT

size: medium-sized
J: TRBJ2-3
length: 12
D: -
V: TRBV18
CDR3: CASSPDTDTQYF
DNA: TGTGCCAGCTCACCTGACACCGATACGCAGTATTTT

size: medium-sized
J: TRBJ1-2
length: 14
D: -
V: TRBV7-3
CDR3: CASSPFPNGGGYTF
DNA: TGTGCCAGCAGCCCTTTCCCTAACGGAGGGGGCTACACCTTC

size: -
J: TRBJ1-6
length: 15
D: TRBD1
V: TRBV15
CDR3: CATSSAVGGRSPLHF
DNA: TGTGCCACCAGCAGTGCCGTAGGGGGCCGCTCACCCCTCCACTTT

size: large
J: TRBJ2-3
length: 14
D: -
V: TRBV28
CDR3: CASSSGSRTDTQYF
DNA: TGTGCCAGCAGTTCGGGCAGCCGCACAGATACGCAGTATTTT

size: many
J: TRBJ2-6
length: 15
D: -
V: TRBV5-1
CDR3: CASSLDGFGANVLTF
DNA: TGCGCCAGCAGCTTGGACGGGTTTGGGGCCAACGTCCTGACTTTC

size: medium-sized
J: TRBJ2-1
length: 15
D: TRBD1
V: TRBV4-1
CDR3: CASSPSADRVNEQFF
DNA: TGCGCCAGCAGCCCCTCTGCGGACAGGGTCAATGAGCAGTTCTTC

size: -
J: TRBJ2-3
length: 13
D: TRBD1
V: TRBV24-1
CDR3: CATSQQGADTQYF
DNA: TGTGCCACCAGTCAGCAGGGGGCAGATACGCAGTATTTT

size: few
J: TRBJ2-7
length: 15
D: -
V: TRBV2
CDR3: CASSRPRTAYYEQYF
DNA: TGTGCCAGCTCCCGCCCCCGCACAGCTTACTACGAGCAGTACTTC

size: many
J: TRBJ2-6
length: 17
D: -
V: TRBV19
CDR3: CASQNSILLRGANVLTF
DNA: TGTGCCAGTCAGAACAGCATACTCCTTAGGGGGGCCAACGTCCTGACTTTC

size: few
J: TRBJ2-3
length: 12
D: TRBD2
V: TRBV7-3
CDR3: CASSYSGDTQYF
DNA: TGTGCCAGCAGCTATAGCGGGGATACGCAGTATTTT

size: many
J: TRBJ2-3
length: 15
D: TRBD2
V: TRBV18
CDR3: CASSPPGLAVDTQYF
DNA: TGTGCCAGCTCACCACCGGGACTAGCGGTAGATACGCAGTATTTT

size: many
J: TRBJ2-1
length: 15
D: TRBD2
V: TRBV7-3
CDR3: CASSSKRGGANEQFF
DNA: TGTGCCAGCAGCTCTAAACGCGGGGGGGCGAATGAGCAGTTCTTC

size: many
J: TRBJ1-5
length: 15
D: -
V: TRBV20-1
CDR3: CSALRVGVSNQPQHF
DNA: TGCAGTGCTCTCCGCGTTGGAGTTAGCAATCAGCCCCAGCATTTT

size: many
J: TRBJ1-1
length: 16
D: -
V: TRBV21-1
CDR3: CASSKVARDRNTEAFF
DNA: TGTGCCAGCAGCAAAGTGGCGCGGGACAGGAACACTGAAGCTTTCTTT

size: many
J: TRBJ2-7
length: 15
D: -
V: TRBV7-2
CDR3: CASSLIGGIIYEQYF
DNA: TGTGCCAGCAGTCTAATAGGGGGGATAATCTACGAGCAGTACTTC

size: many
J: TRBJ1-5
length: 13
D: -
V: TRBV2
CDR3: CASDGGSHQPQHF
DNA: TGTGCCAGCGACGGGGGGTCTCATCAGCCCCAGCATTTT

size: medium-sized
J: TRBJ1-4
length: 15
D: -
V: TRBV7-2
CDR3: CASSSRGTSNEKLFF
DNA: TGTGCCAGCAGCTCAAGAGGAACGTCTAATGAAAAACTGTTTTTT

size: -
J: TRBJ2-7
length: 13
D: TRBD1
V: TRBV6-6
CDR3: CASSKTGEREQYF
DNA: TGTGCCAGCAGTAAGACAGGGGAGCGCGAGCAGTACTTC

size: many
J: TRBJ2-5
length: 15
D: -
V: TRBV3-1
CDR3: CASSQAYGGQETQYF
DNA: TGTGCCAGCAGCCAAGCATACGGGGGCCAAGAGACCCAGTACTTC

size: many
J: TRBJ1-5
length: 15
D: -
V: TRBV11-2
CDR3: CASSLEGYSNQPQHF
DNA: TGTGCCAGCAGCTTAGAAGGTTATAGCAATCAGCCCCAGCATTTT

size: -
J: TRBJ2-5
length: 14
D: TRBD1
V: TRBV12-5
CDR3: CASGLGQGEETQYF
DNA: TGTGCTAGTGGACTGGGACAGGGTGAAGAGACCCAGTACTTC

size: few
J: TRBJ2-3
length: 14
D: -
V: TRBV2
CDR3: CASKITALMNTQYF
DNA: TGTGCCAGTAAGATCACAGCCCTCATGAATACGCAGTATTTT

size: many
J: TRBJ2-1
length: 17
D: -
V: TRBV4-2
CDR3: CASSQPILQRAYNEQFF
DNA: TGTGCCAGCAGCCAACCGATCCTCCAGCGGGCATACAATGAGCAGTTCTTC

size: -
J: TRBJ2-7
length: 12
D: -
V: TRBV5-1
CDR3: CASSPPSGEQYF
DNA: TGCGCCAGCAGCCCACCGAGCGGCGAGCAGTACTTC

size: medium-sized
J: TRBJ2-7
length: 14
D: -
V: TRBV10-2
CDR3: CASSDPRSSYEQYF
DNA: TGCGCCAGCAGTGACCCCAGGAGCTCCTACGAGCAGTACTTC

size: -
J: TRBJ2-7
length: 13
D: -
V: TRBV2
CDR3: CASSEPGFYEQYF
DNA: TGTGCCAGCAGTGAGCCAGGTTTTTACGAGCAGTACTTC

size: medium-sized
J: TRBJ1-5
length: 14
D: -
V: TRBV6-6
CDR3: CASSPGLGNQPQHF
DNA: TGTGCCAGCAGTCCCGGACTCGGCAATCAGCCCCAGCATTTT

size: few
J: TRBJ2-3
length: 14
D: -
V: TRBV30
CDR3: CAWRQRVSTDTQYF
DNA: TGTGCCTGGAGGCAAAGGGTGAGCACAGATACGCAGTATTTT

size: -
J: TRBJ2-7
length: 13
D: -
V: TRBV19
CDR3: CASSIGHFYEQYF
DNA: TGTGCCAGTAGTATAGGACACTTCTACGAGCAGTACTTC

size: few
J: TRBJ2-1
length: 17
D: TRBD2
V: TRBV20-1
CDR3: CSARGLGLASSYNEQFF
DNA: TGCAGTGCTAGGGGGCTGGGACTAGCGAGCTCCTACAATGAGCAGTTCTTC

size: medium-sized
J: TRBJ2-2
length: 15
D: TRBD1
V: TRBV29-1
CDR3: CSASGQGAWGGELFF
DNA: TGCAGCGCCAGCGGACAGGGAGCATGGGGCGGGGAGCTGTTTTTT

size: medium-sized
J: TRBJ2-2
length: 17
D: -
V: TRBV5-6
CDR3: CASSHPEGGARAGELFF
DNA: TGTGCCAGCAGCCATCCGGAGGGGGGCGCAAGGGCCGGGGAGCTGTTTTTT

size: many
J: TRBJ2-1
length: 13
D: -
V: TRBV18
CDR3: CASSPDTRSEQFF
DNA: TGTGCCAGCTCACCAGATACTAGATCTGAGCAGTTCTTC

size: many
J: TRBJ1-6
length: 13
D: -
V: TRBV18
CDR3: CASSPAINSPLHF
DNA: TGTGCCAGCTCACCGGCAATAAATTCACCCCTCCACTTT

size: medium-sized
J: TRBJ1-1
length: 11
D: -
V: TRBV28
CDR3: CASSGNTEAFF
DNA: TGTGCCAGCTCCGGGAACACTGAAGCTTTCTTT

size: many
J: TRBJ2-7
length: 13
D: TRBD2
V: TRBV20-1
CDR3: CSASGGSSYEQYF
DNA: TGCAGTGCTAGCGGGGGGTCCTCCTACGAGCAGTACTTC

size: few
J: TRBJ2-7
length: 14
D: -
V: TRBV6-5
CDR3: CASSLGFSAYEQYF
DNA: TGTGCCAGCAGTTTGGGGTTCTCAGCCTACGAGCAGTACTTC

size: many
J: TRBJ1-6
length: 15
D: -
V: TRBV18
CDR3: CASSLHVALNSPLHF
DNA: TGTGCCAGCTCACTTCATGTGGCCTTAAATTCACCCCTCCACTTT

size: many
J: TRBJ1-5
length: 15
D: -
V: TRBV18
CDR3: CASSPGGWGNQPQHF
DNA: TGTGCCAGCTCACCAGGGGGGTGGGGCAATCAGCCCCAGCATTTT

size: many
J: TRBJ1-2
length: 14
D: -
V: TRBV15
CDR3: CATSRDDTNYGYTF
DNA: TGTGCCACCAGCAGAGACGACACTAACTATGGCTACACCTTC

size: few
J: TRBJ2-5
length: 17
D: TRBD1
V: TRBV28
CDR3: CASSLINSYRGQETQYF
DNA: TGTGCCAGCAGTTTAATCAACAGTTACAGGGGGCAGGAGACCCAGTACTTC

size: medium-sized
J: TRBJ2-7
length: 15
D: -
V: TRBV7-9
CDR3: CASSLIDLSPYEQYF
DNA: TGTGCCAGCAGCTTAATAGATCTAAGCCCCTACGAGCAGTACTTC

size: medium-sized
J: TRBJ1-5
length: 14
D: -
V: TRBV10-3
CDR3: CATVADPQGQPQHF
DNA: TGTGCCACAGTCGCGGACCCTCAGGGTCAGCCCCAGCATTTT

size: many
J: TRBJ2-3
length: 13
D: TRBD2
V: TRBV2
CDR3: CASSGGNTDTQYF
DNA: TGTGCCAGCTCGGGGGGAAACACAGATACGCAGTATTTT

size: many
J: TRBJ2-2
length: 15
D: -
V: TRBV4-2
CDR3: CASSQVLGGTGELFF
DNA: TGTGCCAGCAGCCAAGTGTTAGGGGGCACCGGGGAGCTGTTTTTT

size: many
J: TRBJ1-1
length: 14
D: -
V: TRBV7-9
CDR3: CASSRRGGPAEAFF
DNA: TGTGCCAGCAGCCGCAGGGGAGGTCCCGCTGAAGCTTTCTTT

size: many
J: TRBJ1-3
length: 13
D: -
V: TRBV27
CDR3: CASSTGLGNTIYF
DNA: TGTGCCAGCAGTACCGGACTTGGAAACACCATATATTTT

size: few
J: TRBJ2-5
length: 15
D: -
V: TRBV7-3
CDR3: CASSLTPGAQETQYF
DNA: TGTGCCAGCAGCTTAACCCCGGGGGCACAGGAGACCCAGTACTTC